This record concerns one T cell receptor (beta chain) sequence. TCRdb keeps only in-frame clones here, not all; method: immunoSEQ multiplex PCR. The data hold some 360,000 clones, with 88% observed a single time. This entry is derived from a study of blood T cell repertoires in COVID-19. CDR3 size: 13 residues. CDR1 is SGHAT and CDR2 is FQNNGV in the germline V gene. Trimming removed 1 base from V and 10 bases from J, with 13 bases in between. The specimen sequenced was PBMCs or T cells enriched from blood (not recorded which). The TCR originated in a woman aged 25 to 39 who had been exposed to COVID-19. The V and J genes are TRBV11-2 and TRBJ1-1, with a possible D match to TRBD1 (5 bases). The CDR3, as DNA: TGTGCCAGCAGCTTAGGGGGCCCCTCGGGAGCTTTCTTT. Its protein product is CASSLGGPSGAFF. Filled out from reference TRBV11-2 and TRBJ1-1, the complete variable domain reads EAGVAQSPRYKIIEKRQSVAFWCNPISGHATLYWYQQILGQGPKLLIQFQNNGVVDDSQLPKDRFSAERLKGVDSTLKIQPAKLEDSAVYLCASSLGGPSGAFFGQGTRLTVV.